The present T cell receptor (beta chain) was sequenced within a study of STAT3 mutations in large granular lymphocyte leukemia. Study observations and caveats: After therapy, about 30% of the 18 patients switched clonotypes, all new clones STAT3 wild type. Clonal expansion was inferred from samples taken at other timepoints. In T-cell large granular lymphocyte leukemia, about half of patients showed multiple immunodominant subclonotypes.

As concerns this clone: The antigen remains undetermined.

Average productive template count per sample was approximately 41,000. Sequencing used immunoSEQ multiplex PCR; TCRdb keeps in-frame clones, though not all of them. Among some 31,000 clones listed, about 90% were seen once. Germline CDR1 is SEHNR and CDR2 is FQNEAQ (reference sequence). Deletions cut 8 bases from V and 0 bases from J, with 16 bases between. The CDR3 extends over 15 amino acids. The chain employs TRBV7-9 and TRBJ1-1; a weak D match, TRBD1 (5 bases). This TCR was sampled from a man in his fifties or sixties with T-cell large granular lymphocyte leukemia. Some clones in this sample may be carry-over from other donors' samples. The sequenced material came from peripheral blood mononuclear cells. CDR3 residues: CASQAQGDMNTEAFF. The CDR3, as DNA: TGTGCCAGCCAAGCTCAGGGAGACATGAACACTGAAGCTTTCTTT. Combining the CDR3 with reference TRBV7-9 and TRBJ1-1 gives the whole variable domain DTGVSQNPRHKITKRGQNVTFRCDPISEHNRLYWYRQTLGQGPEFLTYFQNEAQLEKSRLLSDRFSAERPKGSFSTLEIQRTEQGDSAMYLCASQAQGDMNTEAFFGQGTRLTVV.